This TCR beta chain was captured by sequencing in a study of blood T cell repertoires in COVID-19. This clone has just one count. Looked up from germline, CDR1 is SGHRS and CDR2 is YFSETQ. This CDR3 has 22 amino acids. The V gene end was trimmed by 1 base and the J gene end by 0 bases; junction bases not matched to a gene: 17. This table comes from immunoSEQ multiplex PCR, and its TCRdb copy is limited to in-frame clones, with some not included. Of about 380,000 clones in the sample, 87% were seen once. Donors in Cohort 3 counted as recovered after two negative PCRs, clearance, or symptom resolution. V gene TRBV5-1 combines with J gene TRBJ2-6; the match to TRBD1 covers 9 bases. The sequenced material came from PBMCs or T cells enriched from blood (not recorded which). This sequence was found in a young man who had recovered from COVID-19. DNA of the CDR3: TGCGCCAGCAGCTTGTATGGGCCCACCGGGGGACAGGGAGTCTCTGGGGCCAACGTCCTGACTTTC. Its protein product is CASSLYGPTGGQGVSGANVLTF.